This T cell receptor beta chain emerged from a study of cytotoxic CD8 clonotypes in ibrutinib-treated CLL. With V trimmed by 4 bases and J by 6 bases, 7 bases remained unmatched. Germline CDR1 LNHNV, CDR2 YYDKDF (reference sequence). The CDR3 covers 16 residues. Findings and limits, study-wide: Pretreatment clonality was elevated relative to age-matched healthy donors and paralleled circulating CD8+ T-cell counts.

A word on this clone: Its cognate antigen is unknown.

The data were produced by immunoSEQ multiplex PCR, yet TCRdb's version contains in-frame clones alone and is incomplete. The sample contains hundreds of thousands of clones, almost 80% of which appear only once. The source is a human donor with chronic lymphocytic leukemia. The chain carries TRBV15 and TRBJ2-5, with 14 bases lining up with TRBD2. The starting material was PBMCs, obtained before ibrutinib treatment. CDR3 amino acids: CATSTPGTSGSQTQYF. For the CDR3, the DNA is TGTGCCACCAGCACCCCCGGGACTAGCGGGAGTCAGACCCAGTACTTC.